Listed here are 8 T cell receptor beta chains from one sample, sequenced in a study of early T cells in non-severe SARS-CoV-2 infection. TCRdb reanalysed the 5' RACE reads using MiXCR and keeps one entry per CDR3 protein. Of approximately 31,000 distinct CDR3 sequences listed, 5.7% are singletons. The sequenced material came from whole blood. All receptors come from an adult who was a healthcare worker with PCR-confirmed SARS-CoV-2 infection or an uninfected control (not recorded which).

This clonotype was observed a handful of times. The rearrangement joins TRBV21-1 to TRBJ2-3; TRBD1, the D gene given by the table, was not confirmed from the DNA. TRBV21-1 is classified as a pseudogene. This CDR3 has 19 amino acids. This CDR3 is CASSKGRWGQLETTDTQYF. Here the CDR3 DNA reads TGTGCCAGCAGCAAAGGTCGGTGGGGGCAATTAGAAACCACAGATACGCAGTATTTT.

This clonotype was picked up many times. The chain uses TRBV20-1 and TRBJ2-1, with 8 nucleotides matching TRBD2. CDR3 size: 15 residues. The V and J ends lost 0 bases and 2 bases, in that order; junction bases with no gene match: 3. Germline V CDR1 and CDR2: DFQATT, SNEGSKA (reference sequence). The DNA for the CDR3 is TGCAGTGCTAGAGATCCGGGGGGGACCTACAATGAGCAGTTCTTC. As protein: CSARDPGGTYNEQFF.

This clonotype was seen repeatedly, ten times or more. J is TRBJ2-7 and V is TRBV20-1; D unresolved. CDR1 DFQATT and CDR2 SNEGSKA come from the germline V gene (reference sequence). V lost 0 bases and J 0 bases, leaving 9 bases between the germline ends. The CDR3 totals 14 residues. The CDR3 sequence: CSAREGAHSYEQYV. Written as DNA, the CDR3 is TGCAGTGCTAGAGAAGGAGCTCACTCCTACGAGCAGTACGTC.

In this sample, this clonotype turned up many times. The chain is built from TRBV7-6 and TRBJ1-6, with D possibly being TRBD1 (5 bases). Between the trimmed V and J ends, which lost 2 bases and 13 bases, there was a span of 12 bases. Germline V CDR1 and CDR2: SGHVS, FNYEAQ. CDR3 length equals 13 residues. The CDR3 loop is CASSLRGFEPLHF. In nucleotides, the CDR3 is TGTGCCAGCAGCTTAAGGGGATTCGAGCCCCTCCACTTT. Drawing the rest from reference TRBV7-6 and TRBJ1-6, the complete variable domain is GAGVSQSPRYKVTKRGQDVALRCDPISGHVSLYWYRQALGQGPEFLTYFNYEAQQDKSGLPNDRFSAERPEGSISTLTIQRTEQRDSAMYRCASSLRGFEPLHFGNGTRLTVT.

The sample holds many counts of this clonotype. The chain joins TRBV18 to TRBJ2-7; 7 bases align to TRBD1. J gave up 0 bases and V 0 bases, and 5 bases lay outside the gene matches. The CDR3 contains 16 residues. CDR1 and CDR2 from the germline V gene are KGHSH and LQKENI. The CDR3 spells CASSPPVTGNSYEQYF. CDR3 bases: TGTGCCAGCTCACCACCGGTGACAGGGAACTCCTACGAGCAGTACTTC.

A few counts support this clonotype. V usage is TRBV10-3 and J usage is TRBJ2-1; 7 bases agree with TRBD2. Unmatched junction bases numbered 3, after V lost 3 bases and J lost 1 base. CDR3 length equals 15 residues. CDR1 is ENHRY and CDR2 is SYGVKD in the germline V gene. The CDR3 nucleotides read TGTGCCATCAGTGAAGACGGGGGGTCCTACAATGAGCAGTTCTTC. It yields the protein CAISEDGGSYNEQFF.

There are many counts of this clonotype. The genes are TRBV20-1 and TRBJ2-3; weak D call: TRBD1 (6 bases). The CDR3 totals 16 residues. The ends were cut back, 3 bases at V and 2 bases at J, with 18 bases in the middle. CDR1 is DFQATT, CDR2 SNEGSKA, per germline (reference sequence). CDR3 region: CSASGSAGALTDTQYF. The CDR3 nucleotides read TGCAGTGCTAGTGGTTCGGCAGGGGCACTCACAGATACGCAGTATTTT.

This clonotype has a count of ten or more. V gene TRBV30 combines with J gene TRBJ1-4; D not resolved. CDR3 length: 13 amino acids. CDR1 is GTSNPN and CDR2 is SVGIG in the germline V gene (reference sequence). V lost 2 bases to trimming and J lost 5 bases, with 9 bases between them. DNA for the CDR3: TGTGCCTGGAGTATGGGCGGGAATGAAAAACTGTTTTTT. Amino acids: CAWSMGGNEKLFF.